This T cell receptor beta chain was recovered during a study of blood T cell repertoires in COVID-19. The CDR3 extends over 15 amino acids. Germline V gene lookup returns CDR1 SGHRS and CDR2 YFSETQ. Deletions cut 1 base from V and 2 bases from J, with 11 bases between. The assay was immunoSEQ multiplex PCR, and TCRdb's table has in-frame clones only and misses some. There are over 100,000 clones in the sample; around 81% occur only once, and 8.4% lies in the top ten. This clonotype was sampled from a woman aged 60-75 years with active or convalescent COVID-19. This rearrangement joins TRBV5-1 to TRBJ2-3; no firm D call. Sequenced material: peripheral blood. CDR3 protein: CASSLTSVVTDTQYF. CDR3 bases: TGCGCCAGCAGCTTGACTTCGGTCGTCACAGATACGCAGTATTTT. The complete variable domain, with remaining parts taken from reference TRBV5-1 and TRBJ2-3, reads KAGVTQTPRYLIKTRGQQVTLSCSPISGHRSVSWYQQTPGQGLQFLFEYFSETQRNKGNFPGRFSGRQFSNSRSEMNVSTLELGDSALYLCASSLTSVVTDTQYFGPGTRLTVL.